One TCR beta chain is described in this entry. What it binds is unknown. Other nucleotide sequences in the sample specify the same CDR3. The protocol was immunoSEQ multiplex PCR, while the TCRdb copy is restricted to in-frame clones and leaves out a portion. The sample contains about 2.3 million clones, approximately 95% of which appear only once. This record comes from a study of shared clonotypes between healthy human individuals. CDR1 and CDR2 (germline): MNHEY, SMNVEV (reference sequence). V lost 3 bases to trimming and J lost 3 bases, with 8 bases between them. The CDR3 length is 13 residues. Study-level findings and limits: As a rule, naive subsets had a larger estimated richness than memory subsets. Enrolling few donors narrowed the genetic and exposure-history diversity that was represented.

The V and J genes are TRBV27 and TRBJ1-1, with no clear D. The sample taken for sequencing was naive CD4+ T cells from PBMCs. Subset meaning: CD45RA+ positively selected. The clonotype originates from a man aged 18 to 30 in good health. Some clones in this sample may be carry-over from other donors' samples. The DNA of the CDR3 is TGTGCCAGCAGTTTGTGGGGTGACACTGAAGCTTTCTTT. Translation: CASSLWGDTEAFF.